A single sample is the source of the 18 T cell receptor beta chains below, sequenced in a study of T cell changes during pregnancy in multiple sclerosis. The repertoire was sequenced with immunoSEQ multiplex PCR; TCRdb's copy has only in-frame clones and lacks some. The sample has around 75,000 clones, roughly 90% seen once; the top ten hold roughly 1%. The sample in question was peripheral blood, obtained in the first trimester of pregnancy. These receptors were collected from a female donor in good health, enrolled as a control in a pregnancy study.

V and J are TRBV5-8 and TRBJ2-7; 7 bases match TRBD1. V shed 4 bases, J shed 5 bases, and the junction held 12 bases outside the gene matches. This CDR3 is built from 15 residues. Germline V gene lookup returns CDR1 SGHTS and CDR2 YDEGEE. DNA of the CDR3: TGTGCCAGCAGCCCGCAGGGGGATGACCTAGACGAGCAGTACTTC. The encoded protein is CASSPQGDDLDEQYF.

This chain connects TRBV6-6 to TRBJ1-1; weak D call: TRBD1 (5 bases). The CDR3 is made up of 14 amino acids. V was shortened by 2 bases and J by 3 bases, with 10 bases between the two germline ends. CDR1 and CDR2 from the germline V gene are MNHNY and SVGAGI (reference sequence). The chain's CDR3 is CASSYQGAHTEAFF. The CDR3 bases are TGTGCCAGCAGTTACCAAGGGGCGCACACTGAAGCTTTCTTT.

V gene TRBV11-2 combines with J gene TRBJ2-6; no clear D. The CDR3 totals 16 residues. Per germline, CDR1 SGHAT and CDR2 FQNNGV. The ends were cut back, 2 bases at V and 0 bases at J, with 8 bases in the middle. In DNA, the CDR3 is TGTGCCAGCAGCTTATTGCGGAGCTCTGGGGCCAACGTCCTGACTTTC. It codes for CASSLLRSSGANVLTF.

Turning to this clone: The junction does not match germline at one end; this may be a read error. The V gene is TRBV7-7, the J gene TRBJ1-1, with D tentatively TRBD1 (6 bases). This CDR3 spans 13 amino acids. Germline CDR1 SSHAT, CDR2 FNYEAQ (reference sequence). The CDR3 loop reads CASSRTSGTEAFF. The CDR3 DNA sequence: TGTGCTAGCAGCCGAACCTCCGGGACAGAAGCTTTCTTT.

This clone came up a few times. The chain carries TRBV5-1 and TRBJ2-7, with 9 nucleotides matching TRBD1. Trimming removed 4 bases from V and 6 bases from J; junction bases left unmatched: 11. Looked up from germline, CDR1 is SGHRS and CDR2 is YFSETQ. The CDR3 length is 15 residues. The CDR3 DNA follows: TGCGCCAGCAGCCCGACCGGGACAGGGATGCTCGAGCAGTACTTC. This codes for CASSPTGTGMLEQYF.

The chain carries TRBV7-9 and TRBJ2-6; 7 bases line up with TRBD2. This CDR3 is 17 amino acids long. CDR1 and CDR2 from the germline V gene are SEHNR and FQNEAQ (reference sequence). V trimming: 5 bases; J trimming: 4 bases; junction bases outside the gene matches: 11. Here the CDR3 DNA reads TGTGCCAGCAGCCCTCTGGGCGGGGGTACAGGGGCCAACGTCCTGACTTTC. Its translation is CASSPLGGGTGANVLTF.

CDR3 protein: CASSLGVSSNGETQYF. The CDR3 nucleotides are TGCGCCAGCAGCTTGGGAGTCAGCTCGAACGGGGAGACCCAGTACTTC. This chain connects TRBV5-1 to TRBJ2-5; no firm D call. The CDR3 extends over 16 amino acids. Between the trimmed V and J ends, which lost 0 bases and 5 bases, there was a span of 17 bases. In germline, CDR1 is SGHRS, CDR2 YFSETQ.

The CDR3 sequence is CASSSIEGGEAFF. CDR3 in DNA: TGCGCCAGCAGCTCGATCGAGGGAGGTGAAGCTTTCTTT. This chain links TRBV5-1 with TRBJ1-1; D is unresolved. With 3 bases removed from V and 7 bases from J, the gap between germline ends came to 13 bases. The CDR3 length is 13 residues. Germline V gives CDR1 SGHRS, CDR2 YFSETQ.

This chain links TRBV30 with TRBJ2-7, with 10 bases aligning to TRBD1. The J segment lost 5 bases and the V segment lost 4 bases, leaving 5 bases of the junction unmatched. The germline V gene encodes CDR1 GTSNPN and CDR2 SVGIG (reference sequence). The CDR3 loop spans 13 amino acids. CDR3 region: CAWNRDRGHEQYF. As DNA, the CDR3 is TGTGCCTGGAACCGGGACAGGGGCCACGAGCAGTACTTC.

The chain joins TRBV6-5 to TRBJ1-2; a weak D match, TRBD1 (5 bases). The CDR3 extends over 10 amino acids. The germline V and J ends were trimmed by 7 bases and 8 bases, with 8 bases remaining between them. The germline gives CDR1 MNHEY, CDR2 SVGAGI. This CDR3 is CASKGYGYTF. The DNA of the CDR3 is TGTGCCAGCAAGGGGTACGGCTACACCTTC.

The genes are TRBV7-6 and TRBJ2-3; 14 positions agree with TRBD2. Germline CDR1 and CDR2: SGHVS and FNYEAQ. The trim removed 5 bases at V and 4 bases at J, leaving 8 bases unmatched. The CDR3 sequence is 17 residues long. The CDR3 spells CASSLRLAGGLADTQYF. The CDR3, as DNA: TGTGCCAGCAGCCTCAGACTAGCGGGAGGGCTGGCAGATACGCAGTATTTT. The full variable domain, rest sourced from reference TRBV7-6 and TRBJ2-3, is GAGVSQSPRYKVTKRGQDVALRCDPISGHVSLYWYRQALGQGPEFLTYFNYEAQQDKSGLPNDRFSAERPEGSISTLTIQRTEQRDSAMYRCASSLRLAGGLADTQYFGPGTRLTVL.

The chain recombines TRBV16 with TRBJ2-4, with 8 nucleotides matching TRBD1. V shed 2 bases and J 4 bases; nucleotides not matched to a gene: 4. Germline CDR1 is KGHSY and CDR2 is FQNENV. The CDR3 runs to 15 residues. The CDR3 is CASSQGQGVKNIQYF. The CDR3 DNA reads as TGTGCCAGCAGCCAAGGACAGGGCGTGAAAAACATTCAGTACTTC.

This chain uses TRBV6-6 with TRBJ2-7; D gene unclear. V was trimmed by 10 bases and J by 2 bases, leaving 9 bases between them. This CDR3 region has 11 residues. The germline V gene has CDR1 MNHNY and CDR2 SVGAGI (reference sequence). The DNA for the CDR3 is TGTGCCACCGAATTAGCCTACGAGCAGTACTTC. Translated, it gives CATELAYEQYF.

This rearrangement joins TRBV19 to TRBJ1-1, with D possibly TRBD1 on 6 matching bases. This CDR3 comprises 15 residues. Germline V gene sequence: CDR1 LNHDA, CDR2 SQIVND (reference sequence). Deletions cut 7 bases from V and 1 base from J, with 16 bases between. The CDR3, as DNA: TGTGCCAGTACCCTGAGGGGGAAGGGGAACACTGAAGCTTTCTTT. This sequence encodes CASTLRGKGNTEAFF.

The rearrangement links TRBV19 to TRBJ2-1; D is unclear. The V end lost 4 bases, the J end lost 0 bases, and 7 bases lay between the germline ends. The V gene's germline CDR1 is LNHDA and CDR2 SQIVND (reference sequence). CDR3 length equals 14 residues. The CDR3 spells CASSKTSSYNEQFF. CDR3 nucleotides: TGTGCCAGTAGTAAAACAAGCTCCTACAATGAGCAGTTCTTC.

CDR3 sequence: CASTPRGGGQTDTQYF. DNA for the CDR3: TGTGCCAGCACCCCTCGGGGGGGAGGGCAAACAGATACGCAGTATTTT. V gene TRBV27 combines with J gene TRBJ2-3, with 8 bases that match TRBD2. Germline V lookup: CDR1 MNHEY, CDR2 SMNVEV (reference sequence). With V trimmed by 7 bases and J by 3 bases, 12 bases remained unmatched. CDR3 size: 16 residues.

The chain joins TRBV7-9 to TRBJ2-1; 7 bases line up with TRBD2. The germline V gene encodes CDR1 SEHNR and CDR2 FQNEAQ (reference sequence). The ends lost 5 bases at V and 3 bases at J; junction bases unmatched: 7. The CDR3 is 15 amino acids. CDR3 sequence (DNA): TGTGCCAGCAGCCCGGGGGGTCCGGGCTACAATGAGCAGTTCTTC. The encoded protein is CASSPGGPGYNEQFF.

The genes are TRBV4-1 and TRBJ2-5, with 9 bases lining up with TRBD2. V trimming: 0 bases; J trimming: 13 bases; junction bases outside the gene matches: 9. This CDR3 comprises 14 residues. Germline V gives CDR1 MGHRA, CDR2 YSYEKL. The CDR3 spells CASSQDTLAGAMYF. The CDR3 bases are TGCGCCAGCAGCCAAGATACCTTAGCGGGGGCAATGTACTTC.